Listed below are T cell receptor beta chains from one sample, sequenced in a study of blood T cells in healthy people across ages. TCRdb passed the 5' RACE reads through MiXCR, listing each CDR3 protein once. The table shows under 800,000 distinct CDR3 sequences, with 21% occurring only once. What was sequenced was blood. These receptors were obtained from a man in his 70s in good health. Each CDR3 is given with its conserved first and last residue. The order of the fields is V gene, CDR3 protein.

>TRBV7-2
CASCPRAGGQETQYF
>TRBV20-1
CSATYADRAETQYF
>TRBV20-1
CSAREQTRDWTTYEQYF
>TRBV7-9
CASTGTGGNEQFF
>TRBV2
CASSETPSSYEQYF
>TRBV2
CANFGGLAGNEQFF
>TRBV30
CAWIPDGTYEQYF
>TRBV7-2
CAGSLVQGDQPQHF
>TRBV4-1
CASSQDQGTEAFF
>TRBV5-6
CASSFQGITEAFF
>TRBV12-3/TRBV12-4
CASRFGTGNYNEQFF
>TRBV20-1
CSARDLGRAGEQFF
>TRBV7-9
CASSQGDVNNEQFF
>TRBV24-1
CATSATGGGEETQYF
>TRBV6-5
CASSYTGTSGSDTQYF